The 17 T cell receptor beta chains below all came from one sample that was sequenced in a study of beta chain features in type 1 diabetes. Expressed TCRB transcripts were sequenced, since all the RNA that had been isolated was reverse transcribed. Here immunoSEQ multiplex PCR was the method, and the copy in TCRdb shows in-frame clones only, minus some. The top ten clones hold 0.02% to 0.03% of a sample with 810,000 or so clones, 17% of them seen once. The sample taken for sequencing was naive CD4+ T cells from blood. The source is a woman aged 18-30 years in good health.

The chain recombines TRBV28 with TRBJ2-7; D remains ambiguous. Trimming shortened V by 2 bases and J by 2 bases, and 4 bases separated the two germline ends. Germline CDR1 MDHEN, CDR2 SYDVKM. The CDR3 covers 12 residues. The CDR3 protein is CASSLPTYEQYF. The DNA of the CDR3 is TGTGCCAGCAGTTTACCTACCTACGAGCAGTACTTC.

The chain has TRBV4-2 and TRBJ2-5; perhaps TRBD2 as D (5 bases). The V end lost 1 base, the J end lost 0 bases, and 6 bases lay between the germline ends. The germline V gene has CDR1 LGHNA and CDR2 YNFKEQ. This CDR3 region has 14 residues. CDR3 loop: CASSQGLNQETQYF. Here the CDR3 DNA reads TGTGCCAGCAGCCAAGGACTAAACCAAGAGACCCAGTACTTC.

The chain combines TRBV11-2 with TRBJ2-2; no definite D call. The length of the CDR3 is 13 residues. Trimming left V 1 base short and J 4 bases short, with 4 bases between. In germline, CDR1 is SGHAT, CDR2 FQNNGV. CDR3 sequence (DNA): TGTGCCAGCAGCTTAGGTCGCACCGGGGAGCTGTTTTTT. This gives the protein CASSLGRTGELFF.

The rearrangement uses TRBV5-1 and TRBJ2-7; D not certain. The germline CDR1 and CDR2 sequences are SGHRS and YFSETQ. V was pared by 6 bases and J by 6 bases, with 22 bases between. This CDR3 comprises 15 residues. In DNA form, the CDR3 reads TGCGCCAGCAACAGTGCCGCTAGAGGAAACTCCGAGCAGTACTTC. Its protein is CASNSAARGNSEQYF.

This clone was observed a handful of times. V gene TRBV9 combines with J gene TRBJ2-5; TRBD2 matches 11 bases. CDR1 and CDR2 from the germline V gene are SGDLS and YYNGEE. The CDR3 is made up of 16 amino acids. Losses at the gene ends were 2 bases for V and 5 bases for J; bases not matched to a gene: 8. In DNA, the CDR3 is TGTGCCAGCAGCGTCTCAACTAGCGGGAGCGTCGAGACCCAGTACTTC. Translating gives CASSVSTSGSVETQYF.

The V gene is TRBV7-2, the J gene TRBJ2-1, with D perhaps matching TRBD2 (5 bases). V was cut by 3 bases and J by 7 bases, with 22 bases left in between. CDR1 is SGHTA and CDR2 is FQGNSA in the germline V gene. The CDR3 has 17 residues. In nucleotides, the CDR3 is TGTGCCAGCAGCTTCTCCCGCTGGTGGGAGCAGGTGAATGAGCAGTTCTTC. This translates into CASSFSRWWEQVNEQFF.

This clone was detected a few times. The V gene is TRBV9, the J gene TRBJ2-5; unclear D gene. This CDR3 has 15 residues. Germline CDR1 SGDLS, CDR2 YYNGEE. Trimming pared 4 bases from V and 0 bases from J, leaving 13 bases between. CDR3 residues: CASSPGGVDQETQYF. The CDR3 DNA follows: TGTGCCAGCAGCCCGGGTGGAGTGGACCAAGAGACCCAGTACTTC. Drawing the rest from reference TRBV9 and TRBJ2-5, the complete variable domain is DSGVTQTPKHLITATGQRVTLRCSPRSGDLSVYWYQQSLDQGLQFLIQYYNGEERAKGNILERFSAQQFPDLHSELNLSSLELGDSALYFCASSPGGVDQETQYFGPGTRLLVL.

This chain connects TRBV7-2 to TRBJ2-7, with TRBD2 identical over 10 bases. Germline assignment: CDR1 SGHTA and CDR2 FQGNSA. The CDR3 has 16 amino acids. J lost 2 bases, V lost 4 bases, and 8 bases had no gene match. CDR3 nucleotide sequence: TGTGCCAGCAGCTCCCAGATAGCGGGGGGAACCTACGAGCAGTACTTC. Protein product: CASSSQIAGGTYEQYF.

The chain couples TRBV21-1 to TRBJ2-7; whether TRBD2, the table's D call, matches the DNA was not checked. TRBV21-1 constitutes a pseudogene. The CDR3 is 16 amino acids. In nucleotides, the CDR3 is TGTGCCAGCAAAAAACTAGCGGGAGGGCCGGCCCACGAGCAGTACTTC. Protein product: CASKKLAGGPAHEQYF.

The chain links TRBV7-2 to TRBJ1-5, with D maybe TRBD1 (6 bases). This CDR3 has 15 residues. CDR1 SGHTA and CDR2 FQGNSA come from the germline V gene. V gave up 2 bases and J gave up 8 bases, with 16 bases separating them. The CDR3 region has the DNA TGTGCCAGCAGCTTATTTTGGGGGCGAGAGGAGCCCCAGCATTTT. Translation gives CASSLFWGREEPQHF.

The chain couples TRBV11-2 to TRBJ2-3; 11 nucleotides line up with TRBD2. The V segment lost 4 bases and the J segment 3 bases; nucleotides outside the gene matches: 6. CDR3 length equals 16 residues. Per germline, CDR1 SGHAT and CDR2 FQNNGV. The CDR3 loop is CASSSRTSGWTDTQYF. The CDR3 nucleotides are TGTGCCAGCAGCTCACGGACTAGCGGGTGGACAGATACGCAGTATTTT.

The chain employs TRBV28 and TRBJ2-5; 11 nucleotides line up with TRBD2. Germline V gene data show CDR1 as MDHEN and CDR2 as SYDVKM. The V segment lost 0 bases and the J segment 5 bases; nucleotides outside the gene matches: 5. This CDR3 comprises 16 residues. CDR3 sequence (DNA): TGTGCCAGCAGTTTATGGGCTAGCGGGAGGTTGGAGACCCAGTACTTC. Its protein product is CASSLWASGRLETQYF.

This clone was picked up a small number of times. The J gene is TRBJ2-1, the V gene TRBV4-2; TRBD2 agrees at 13 bases. The J segment lost 4 bases and the V segment lost 2 bases, leaving 8 bases of the junction unmatched. The CDR3 sequence is 18 residues long. CDR1 is LGHNA and CDR2 is YNFKEQ in the germline V gene. CDR3 DNA sequence: TGTGCCAGCAGCCAAACAACTCCGGGACTAGCGGGATACAATGAGCAGTTCTTC. It is translated as CASSQTTPGLAGYNEQFF.

V gene TRBV4-2 combines with J gene TRBJ2-2, with D maybe TRBD1 (6 bases). Trimming shortened V by 4 bases and J by 7 bases, and 10 bases separated the two germline ends. The CDR3 sequence is 13 residues long. The germline V gene has CDR1 LGHNA and CDR2 YNFKEQ. The CDR3 here is CASSLGAFGELFF. The CDR3 coding sequence is TGTGCCAGCAGCCTGGGGGCTTTCGGGGAGCTGTTTTTT.

This chain connects TRBV13 to TRBJ2-1, with D possibly called TRBD1 or TRBD2 (5 bases each). There are 14 residues in the CDR3. In germline, CDR1 is PRHDT, CDR2 FYEKMQ (reference sequence). V was clipped by 3 bases and J by 1 base, with 7 bases between them. In DNA, the CDR3 is TGTGCCAGCAGCTTTGGGGGATCCTACAATGAGCAGTTCTTC. It codes for CASSFGGSYNEQFF.

The CDR3 protein is CASSSPLGLAGTQYF. The CDR3 DNA reads TGTGCCAGCAGTTCCCCCCTGGGACTAGCCGGTACGCAGTATTTT. The chain has TRBV28 and TRBJ2-3, with 9 positions matching TRBD2. CDR3 length equals 15 residues. Germline assignment: CDR1 MDHEN and CDR2 SYDVKM. V lost 4 bases to trimming and J lost 8 bases; unmatched junction nucleotides: 10.

This clone was observed a handful of times. A junction boundary mismatches the germline segment, possibly from a read error. The chain uses TRBV7-7 and TRBJ2-1, with a tentative D call TRBD2 (6 bases). The CDR3 consists of 15 residues. Germline CDR1 is SSHAT and CDR2 is FNYEAQ (reference sequence). The DNA for the CDR3 is TGTGCTAGCAGCTTAGCGCGGGGACCGTACAATGAGCAGTTCTTC. Residues: CASSLARGPYNEQFF. The variable domain in full, with the rest retrieved from reference TRBV7-7 and TRBJ2-1, is GAGVSQSPRYKVTKRGQDVTLRCDPISSHATLYWYQQALGQGPEFLTYFNYEAQPDKSGLPSDRFSAERPEGSISTLTIQRTEQRDSAMYRCASSLARGPYNEQFFGPGTRLTVL.